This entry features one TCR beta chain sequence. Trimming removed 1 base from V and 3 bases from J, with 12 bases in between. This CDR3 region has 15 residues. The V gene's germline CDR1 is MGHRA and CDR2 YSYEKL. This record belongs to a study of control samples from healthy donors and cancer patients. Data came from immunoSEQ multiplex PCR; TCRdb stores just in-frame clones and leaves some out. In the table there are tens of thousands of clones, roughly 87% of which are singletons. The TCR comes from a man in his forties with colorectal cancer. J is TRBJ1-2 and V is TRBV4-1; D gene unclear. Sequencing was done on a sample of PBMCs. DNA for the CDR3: TGCGCCAGCAGCCAAGTAGGGCTGGATGACTATGGCTACACCTTC. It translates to CASSQVGLDDYGYTF.